Listed here are 24 T cell receptor beta chains from one sample, sequenced in a study of blood T cell repertoires in COVID-19. Profiled with immunoSEQ multiplex PCR; TCRdb holds only in-frame clones, not every one. Seen here are 85,000 to 110,000 clones, approximately 89% observed once, and the top ten hold about a sixth. The sample comprised peripheral blood. These receptors were taken from a woman aged 80 or older in a cohort sampled during active COVID-19.

This clone appeared a few times. The rearrangement joins TRBV5-1 to TRBJ2-1; D not resolved. The CDR3 totals 12 residues. CDR1 SGHRS and CDR2 YFSETQ come from the germline V gene. Between the trimmed V and J ends, which lost 0 bases and 13 bases, there was a span of 11 bases. The CDR3 reads CASSLVASPQFF. The CDR3 region has the DNA TGCGCCAGCAGCTTGGTGGCTTCACCCCAGTTCTTC.

This chain connects TRBV7-9 to TRBJ2-5; 7 bases map to TRBD1. Germline V gene data show CDR1 as SEHNR and CDR2 as FQNEAQ (reference sequence). J gave up 4 bases and V 3 bases, and 11 bases lay outside the gene matches. The CDR3 is made up of 16 amino acids. The CDR3 here is CASSLETGFGRETQYF. CDR3 DNA sequence: TGTGCCAGCAGCTTGGAGACAGGGTTTGGTCGAGAGACCCAGTACTTC.

J is TRBJ1-2 and V is TRBV6-6, with D perhaps TRBD1 (6 bases). Germline V gives CDR1 MNHNY, CDR2 SVGAGI (reference sequence). The CDR3 has 12 amino acids. The ends were cut back, 9 bases at V and 3 bases at J, with 11 bases in the middle. CDR3 coding DNA: TGTGCCAGTGGGGGACACGACTATGGCTACACCTTC. It encodes CASGGHDYGYTF.

This clone was detected once. The rearrangement links TRBV6-6 to TRBJ2-1; TRBD2 might be the D (6 bases). This CDR3 region has 18 residues. Germline CDR1 MNHNY, CDR2 SVGAGI (reference sequence). V lost 6 bases to trimming and J lost 9 bases, with 30 bases between them. The CDR3 loop reads CASSRIPGAGRNGGEQFF. CDR3 in DNA: TGTGCCAGCAGCCGAATACCCGGGGCAGGGAGGAACGGGGGTGAGCAGTTCTTC.

The chain employs TRBV19 and TRBJ2-7; D might be TRBD2 (5 bases). The CDR3 length is 13 residues. Germline V lookup: CDR1 LNHDA, CDR2 SQIVND (reference sequence). V lost 5 bases and J lost 3, with 11 bases in between. CDR3 amino acids: CASSPGMDYEQYF. In DNA form, the CDR3 reads TGTGCCAGTAGTCCGGGGATGGACTACGAGCAGTACTTC.

The J gene is TRBJ1-4, the V gene TRBV21-1; whether TRBD1, the table's D call, matches the DNA was not checked. TRBV21-1 is marked as a pseudogene. CDR3 size: 16 residues. CDR3 in DNA: TGTGCCAGCAGCACTGAGATGACAGGGAGGAGTGAAAAACTGTTTTTT. Translation: CASSTEMTGRSEKLFF.

The V call is TRBV7-6, the J call TRBJ2-7; 9 bases map to TRBD1. The germline CDR1 and CDR2 sequences are SGHVS and FNYEAQ. The CDR3 covers 15 residues. Germline trimming cut 4 bases from V and 5 bases from J; bases unmatched to any gene: 9. The CDR3 nucleotides are TGTGCCAGCAGCTCCCCCGGGACAGGGTACGACGAGCAGTACTTC. It yields the protein CASSSPGTGYDEQYF.

The chain links TRBV6-1 to TRBJ1-3, with 7 bases lining up with TRBD1. The germline V gene encodes CDR1 MNHNS and CDR2 SASEGT. The CDR3 spans 16 residues. V lost 3 bases and J lost 0; bases outside the gene matches: 5. In DNA, the CDR3 is TGTGCCAGCAGTGACCGACAGGGACTCTCTGGAAACACCATATATTTT. Protein product: CASSDRQGLSGNTIYF.

The rearrangement uses TRBV28 and TRBJ1-6; 9 bases fit TRBD1. Unmatched junction bases numbered 11, after V lost 4 bases and J lost 7 bases. This CDR3 is built from 17 residues. The germline CDR1 and CDR2 sequences are MDHEN and SYDVKM. The CDR3 sequence: CASSWGQGVAGNSPLHF. For the CDR3, the DNA is TGTGCCAGCAGTTGGGGACAGGGCGTCGCTGGAAATTCACCCCTCCACTTT.

CDR3 sequence: CASSLNRQPQQYF. Here the CDR3 DNA reads TGTGCCAGCAGTTTAAATCGACAGCCACAGCAGTACTTC. The rearrangement joins TRBV12-3 or TRBV12-4 to TRBJ2-7; possibly TRBD1 for D (5 bases). The CDR3 length is 13 residues. V shed 2 bases and J shed 8 bases, with 13 bases lying between them.

J is TRBJ2-5 and V is TRBV14, with 10 bases that match TRBD1. After removal of 3 bases from V and 4 bases from J, the junction contained 5 bases not matched to a gene. There are 15 residues in the CDR3. The germline V gene has CDR1 SGHDN and CDR2 FVKESK. This CDR3 reads CASSQPGQGLETQYF. CDR3 nucleotide sequence: TGTGCCAGCAGCCAGCCGGGACAGGGGTTAGAGACCCAGTACTTC.

The chain links TRBV9 to TRBJ2-5, with D tentatively TRBD2 (7 bases). Per the germline V gene, CDR1 is SGDLS and CDR2 is YYNGEE. The V and J ends lost 0 bases and 5 bases respectively, with 11 bases between them. The CDR3 totals 14 residues. The CDR3 bases are TGTGCCAGCAGCGTAGAGGGGGGGCTGGAGACCCAGTACTTC. This encodes CASSVEGGLETQYF.

The V call is TRBV10-2, the J call TRBJ2-3, with 8 bases matching TRBD2. Germline loops: CDR1 WSHSY, CDR2 SAAADI. With 7 bases clipped from V and 4 bases from J, the junction kept 7 bases outside the gene matches. The CDR3 consists of 14 residues. The CDR3 reads CASTGGGGADTQYF. The CDR3 DNA sequence: TGCGCCAGCACCGGGGGGGGCGGGGCAGATACGCAGTATTTT.

The rearrangement links TRBV6-6 to TRBJ2-7; 8 bases fit TRBD1. Germline CDR1 reads MNHNY; CDR2 reads SVGAGI (reference sequence). The CDR3 runs to 14 residues. V lost 6 bases, J lost 4 bases, and 8 bases stayed unmatched. In nucleotides, the CDR3 is TGTGCCAGCAGCTTACAGGGGGATGAATACGAGCAGTACTTC. Translated, it gives CASSLQGDEYEQYF.

This clone was recorded only once. V gene TRBV6-4 combines with J gene TRBJ2-1; TRBD2 matches 11 bases. Losses at the gene ends were 6 bases for V and 7 bases for J; bases not matched to a gene: 11. This CDR3 has 16 amino acids. CDR1 MRHNA and CDR2 SNTAGT come from the germline V gene. The CDR3 DNA follows: TGTGCCAGCAGCGACCCCTTACTAGCGGGAGCTAATGAGCAGTTCTTC. It translates to CASSDPLLAGANEQFF.

DNA for the CDR3: TGTGCCAGCACTTCAGACAGTCTGAACACTGAAGCTTTCTTT. Protein: CASTSDSLNTEAFF. This rearrangement joins TRBV28 to TRBJ1-1; possible D gene TRBD1, 5 bases. The ends were cut back, 7 bases at V and 0 bases at J, with 12 bases in the middle. CDR1 and CDR2 (germline): MDHEN, SYDVKM. The CDR3 contains 14 residues.

The chain couples TRBV7-2 to TRBJ2-1; 7 positions agree with TRBD1. The V gene end was trimmed by 7 bases and the J gene end by 0 bases; junction bases not matched to a gene: 3. From germline, CDR1 is SGHTA and CDR2 FQGNSA. The CDR3 runs to 14 residues. CDR3 sequence: CASTRDSSYNEQFF. The CDR3 nucleotides are TGTGCCAGCACCCGGGACAGCTCCTACAATGAGCAGTTCTTC.

The V call is TRBV14, the J call TRBJ1-1, with D maybe TRBD1 (6 bases). V was pared by 4 bases and J by 0 bases, with 12 bases between. Germline V gene data show CDR1 as SGHDN and CDR2 as FVKESK. The CDR3 consists of 15 residues. CDR3 amino acids: CASSPFRTVNTEAFF. DNA of the CDR3: TGTGCCAGCAGCCCCTTCAGGACAGTGAACACTGAAGCTTTCTTT.

The chain carries TRBV7-9 and TRBJ1-4, with D tentatively TRBD1 (6 bases). The V gene lost 1 base and the J gene lost 6 bases, with 12 bases spanning the gap. The CDR3 covers 15 residues. Germline lookup yields CDR1 SEHNR and CDR2 FQNEAQ (reference sequence). CDR3 DNA: TGTGCCAGCAGCTTAGGGGGGCCATCGGATGAAAAACTGTTTTTT. Residues: CASSLGGPSDEKLFF.

J is TRBJ1-5 and V is TRBV28; D is unclear. CDR3 length: 14 residues. Trimming shortened V by 7 bases and J by 1 base, and 11 bases separated the two germline ends. Germline V CDR1 and CDR2: MDHEN, SYDVKM. Here the CDR3 DNA reads TGTGCCAGCAACATACGGGTCAGCAATCAGCCCCAGCATTTT. Translated: CASNIRVSNQPQHF.

This sequence joins TRBV30 and TRBJ2-7, with a tentative D call TRBD1 (6 bases). The CDR3 length is 14 residues. V was pared by 5 bases and J by 3 bases, with 17 bases between. The V gene's germline CDR1 is GTSNPN and CDR2 SVGIG (reference sequence). The CDR3 reads CAWGEQGNVYEQYF. CDR3 nucleotides: TGTGCCTGGGGGGAGCAGGGGAACGTCTACGAGCAGTACTTC.

The chain links TRBV24-1 to TRBJ2-5, with D possibly matching TRBD2 (6 bases). The V end was cut by 1 base, the J end by 7 bases, with 21 bases between. Per germline, CDR1 KGHDR and CDR2 SFDVKD. The CDR3 runs to 17 residues. This chain's CDR3 is CATSDFWEVGGKGTQYF. CDR3 sequence (DNA): TGTGCCACCAGTGATTTCTGGGAGGTCGGGGGAAAAGGGACCCAGTACTTC.

J is TRBJ2-2 and V is TRBV24-1; 9 bases align to TRBD1. CDR3 size: 16 residues. J gave up 6 bases and V 9 bases, and 13 bases lay outside the gene matches. Per the germline V gene, CDR1 is KGHDR and CDR2 is SFDVKD. As DNA, the CDR3 is TGTGCCACCGAACGAGGGGGGACAGGGTCGGCCGGGGAGCTGTTTTTT. As protein: CATERGGTGSAGELFF.

The rearrangement uses TRBV2 and TRBJ2-2; D uncertain. The germline V and J ends were trimmed by 7 bases and 1 base, with 10 bases remaining between them. The CDR3 sequence is 14 residues long. The germline gives CDR1 SNHLY, CDR2 FYNNEI. This chain's CDR3 is CASTEQRNTGELFF. In DNA, the CDR3 is TGTGCCAGCACCGAGCAGCGGAACACCGGGGAGCTGTTTTTT.